Listed below are T cell receptor beta chains from one sample, sequenced in a study of cytomegalovirus exposure and HLA in healthy donors. This table comes from immunoSEQ multiplex PCR, and its TCRdb copy is limited to in-frame clones, with some not included. The table lists about 160,000 clones, 70% to 90% of them singletons. Sequenced input: PBMCs. These receptors originate from a man between 18 and 29 years old in good health and CMV-seropositive. The CDR3 runs from the conserved cysteine through the conserved F or W. D genes are given only for firm matches. The size of a clone is reported for some rows only, either as once, few or many, or as a class for expanded clones.

clone size	V gene	J gene	D gene	CDR3 protein	CDR3 DNA
-	TRBV27	TRBJ2-3	TRBD2	CASSLSAPQRGLTDTQYF	TGTGCCAGCAGTTTATCAGCCCCCCAGCGGGGTCTCACAGATACGCAGTATTTT
-	TRBV11-2	TRBJ1-2	-	CASSLGSPNGYTF	TGTGCCAGCAGCTTGGGCAGTCCTAATGGCTACACCTTC
-	TRBV6-1	TRBJ1-6	-	CASSEGVGGQKRSYNSPLHF	TGTGCCAGCAGTGAAGGAGTGGGGGGGCAAAAACGGTCCTATAATTCACCCCTCCACTTT
once	TRBV27	TRBJ1-1	-	CASSLKGGRTNTEAFF	TGTGCCAGCAGTTTAAAGGGGGGGCGGACGAACACTGAAGCTTTCTTT
-	TRBV29-1	TRBJ1-3	-	CSVEPHFSGNTIYF	TGCAGCGTTGAACCACATTTCTCTGGAAACACCATATATTTT
-	TRBV7-7	TRBJ2-2	-	CASSPVRAINTGELFF	TGTGCCAGCAGCCCAGTGCGGGCGATTAACACCGGGGAGCTGTTTTTT
-	TRBV9	TRBJ2-5	TRBD2	CASSEGSRAGEQETQYF	TGTGCCAGCAGCGAGGGTTCGAGGGCGGGGGAACAAGAGACCCAGTACTTC
-	TRBV6-1	TRBJ2-2	TRBD2	CASSGLAGETGELFF	TGTGCCAGCAGCGGACTAGCGGGGGAAACCGGGGAGCTGTTTTTT
-	TRBV14	TRBJ2-7	-	CASSQGLEQYF	TGTGCCAGCAGCCAAGGGCTCGAGCAGTACTTC
-	TRBV2	TRBJ1-2	-	CASSIQEILNYGYTF	TGTGCCAGCAGTATACAGGAGATCCTAAACTATGGCTACACCTTC
-	TRBV6-1	TRBJ2-7	TRBD1	CASSLTGISYEQYF	TGTGCCAGCAGTTTGACAGGGATCTCCTACGAGCAGTACTTC
-	TRBV5-4	TRBJ1-6	-	CASSLGGGAGAF	TGTGCCAGCAGCTTAGGGGGTGGAGCCGGAGCCTTT
-	TRBV18	TRBJ1-2	TRBD1	CASSPGGQGNYGYTF	TGTGCCAGCTCACCAGGAGGACAGGGGAACTATGGCTACACCTTC
-	TRBV4-1	TRBJ1-1	-	CASSQPRGGLNTEAFF	TGCGCCAGCAGCCAACCTCGGGGGGGCTTGAACACTGAAGCTTTCTTT
-	TRBV27	TRBJ1-2	-	CASSLSWQGGYTF	TGTGCCAGCAGTTTATCCTGGCAGGGTGGCTACACCTTC
once	TRBV9	TRBJ1-1	-	CASSVGLGGPEAFF	TGTGCCAGCAGCGTAGGGTTGGGGGGTCCCGAAGCTTTCTTT
-	TRBV6-6	TRBJ2-7	TRBD2	CASSFLAGNSREQYF	TGTGCCAGCAGTTTTCTAGCGGGGAACTCTAGAGAGCAGTACTTC
-	TRBV4-3	TRBJ1-2	-	CASSQDTGLATNYGYTF	TGCGCCAGCAGCCAAGATACAGGGCTCGCTACTAACTATGGCTACACCTTC
-	TRBV4-3	TRBJ1-2	-	CASSHTGGRPSYGYTF	TGCGCCAGCAGCCACACAGGAGGGCGACCATCCTATGGCTACACCTTC
-	TRBV7-2	TRBJ2-2	TRBD2	CASSFEERGITGELFF	TGTGCCAGCAGCTTCGAGGAGCGGGGGATCACCGGGGAGCTGTTTTTT
-	TRBV6-1	TRBJ2-7	-	CASSVRQLYEQYF	TGTGCCAGCAGTGTTAGACAACTTTACGAGCAGTACTTC
-	TRBV5-1	TRBJ2-3	TRBD2	CASRLADTSTDTQYF	TGCGCCAGCAGGCTAGCGGATACTAGCACAGATACGCAGTATTTT
-	TRBV15	TRBJ2-1	TRBD1	CATRAGTGGYEQFF	TGTGCCACCAGGGCCGGGACAGGGGGATATGAGCAGTTCTTC
-	TRBV6-5	TRBJ1-1	TRBD1	CASSYRAGGARTEAFF	TGTGCCAGCAGTTACAGGGCAGGGGGCGCGCGGACTGAAGCTTTCTTT
-	TRBV5-1	TRBJ2-7	-	CASSLNSYEQYF	TGCGCCAGCAGCTTGAACAGTTACGAGCAGTACTTC
-	TRBV6-1	TRBJ2-7	TRBD1	CASSETQGVYEQYF	TGTGCCAGCAGTGAGACCCAGGGGGTCTACGAGCAGTACTTC
-	TRBV5-1	TRBJ2-7	TRBD2	CASSFGGGGMEQYF	TGCGCCAGCAGCTTTGGCGGGGGAGGGATGGAGCAGTACTTC
-	TRBV18	TRBJ2-7	TRBD1	CASSPSRDSSPYEQYF	TGTGCCAGCTCACCTTCTCGGGACAGCTCACCCTACGAGCAGTACTTC
-	TRBV5-5	TRBJ1-1	-	CASSRNNLNTEAFF	TGTGCCAGCAGCCGAAACAACCTGAACACTGAAGCTTTCTTT
-	TRBV5-4	TRBJ2-3	TRBD2	CASSLGLATDTQYF	TGTGCCAGCAGCCTAGGACTAGCCACAGATACGCAGTATTTT
once	TRBV7-2	TRBJ2-3	TRBD2	CASSLVAVLAGGDTQYF	TGTGCCAGCAGCTTAGTCGCCGTACTAGCGGGGGGGGATACGCAGTATTTT
-	TRBV7-3	TRBJ1-1	-	CASSLSPILNTEAFF	TGTGCCAGCAGCTTAAGCCCTATCCTGAACACTGAAGCTTTCTTT
-	TRBV6-4	TRBJ2-5	-	CASGGARETQYF	TGTGCCAGCGGGGGGGCGCGGGAGACCCAGTACTTC
-	TRBV7-9	TRBJ1-3	-	CASSLWRREAGNTIYF	TGTGCCAGCAGCTTGTGGAGGAGGGAAGCTGGAAACACCATATATTTT
-	TRBV5-6	TRBJ2-1	TRBD1	CASSRGQVQYNEQFF	TGTGCCAGCAGCAGGGGACAGGTACAGTACAATGAGCAGTTCTTC
-	TRBV7-8	TRBJ2-2	TRBD2	CASSRGTSGGSAGELFF	TGTGCCAGCAGCCGTGGGACTAGCGGGGGGTCCGCCGGGGAGCTGTTTTTT
-	TRBV5-1	TRBJ1-1	TRBD1	CASRQGDTEAFF	TGCGCCAGCAGACAGGGGGACACTGAAGCTTTCTTT
once	TRBV19	TRBJ1-1	-	CASQSGKTNTEAFF	TGTGCCAGTCAATCAGGAAAAACAAACACTGAAGCTTTCTTT
-	TRBV7-3	TRBJ2-3	TRBD2	CASSLTTSGGTDTQYF	TGTGCCAGCAGCTTAACTACTAGCGGGGGGACAGATACGCAGTATTTT
once	TRBV9	TRBJ2-7	-	CASSATGSEQYF	TGTGCCAGCAGCGCAACAGGGTCGGAGCAGTACTTC
-	TRBV2	TRBJ2-5	-	CASRRGDGATQYF	TGTGCCAGCAGGCGGGGAGATGGGGCGACCCAGTACTTC
-	TRBV7-9	TRBJ2-1	TRBD2	CASLLAGVHNEQFF	TGTGCCAGCCTATTAGCGGGGGTGCATAATGAGCAGTTCTTC
-	TRBV13	TRBJ2-2	-	CASSPSRGTNTGELFF	TGTGCCAGCAGCCCCTCTAGGGGGACGAACACCGGGGAGCTGTTTTTT
-	TRBV4-3	TRBJ2-1	TRBD2	CASSHLGGNHNEQFF	TGCGCCAGCAGCCATTTGGGGGGGAATCACAATGAGCAGTTCTTC
-	TRBV6-5	TRBJ1-1	TRBD1	CASSNDRGRAFF	TGTGCCAGCAGTAACGACAGGGGACGGGCTTTCTTT
-	TRBV2	TRBJ2-3	TRBD2	CASSDPAPSGGAEPFTDTQYF	TGTGCCAGCAGTGACCCAGCTCCTAGCGGGGGGGCAGAGCCTTTCACAGATACGCAGTATTTT
-	TRBV13	TRBJ1-1	-	CASSFPPVGVTEAFF	TGTGCCAGCAGCTTTCCGCCAGTAGGGGTCACTGAAGCTTTCTTT
-	TRBV9	TRBJ1-1	-	CASSVGTMDTEAFF	TGTGCCAGCAGCGTCGGGACAATGGACACTGAAGCTTTCTTT
-	TRBV25-1	TRBJ2-5	-	CASSDRRAGETQYF	TGTGCCAGCAGTGATCGGCGGGCCGGGGAGACCCAGTACTTC
few	TRBV19	TRBJ2-7	TRBD2	CASSAKRGGPSEQYF	TGTGCCAGTAGTGCTAAGCGGGGGGGCCCCTCCGAGCAGTACTTC